This T cell receptor beta chain was obtained from a study of OX40 agonist ivuxolimab in advanced cancers. In the study overall: Eligibility admitted prior anti-PD-1, anti-PD-L1 or anti-CTLA-4 therapy; roughly 39% had some. Study-wide results and limits: People who partly responded at 0.1-3.0 mg/kg had some of the least clonal expansion seen.

Remarks on this clone: What it recognizes is unknown.

The CDR3 is made up of 14 amino acids. Trimming took off 5 bases at V and 3 bases at J, with 14 bases between the two ends. Germline lookup yields CDR1 SGHRS and CDR2 YFSETQ. Some clones are missing from TCRdb's copy, which holds only in-frame ones; the method was immunoSEQ multiplex PCR. The sample has 31,000 or so clones; about four fifths are singletons. The TCR originated in an adult with an advanced solid tumor such as melanoma, head and neck, liver or kidney cancer. The sequences come from CD4+ or CD8+ T cells sorted from blood, collected in a trial of the OX40 agonist ivuxolimab. The rearrangement uses TRBV5-1 and TRBJ1-1, with a possible D match to TRBD1 (6 bases). The DNA of the CDR3 is TGCGCCAGCAGTTTCGGGGGGCCCTACACTGAAGCTTTCTTT. Its translation: CASSFGGPYTEAFF.